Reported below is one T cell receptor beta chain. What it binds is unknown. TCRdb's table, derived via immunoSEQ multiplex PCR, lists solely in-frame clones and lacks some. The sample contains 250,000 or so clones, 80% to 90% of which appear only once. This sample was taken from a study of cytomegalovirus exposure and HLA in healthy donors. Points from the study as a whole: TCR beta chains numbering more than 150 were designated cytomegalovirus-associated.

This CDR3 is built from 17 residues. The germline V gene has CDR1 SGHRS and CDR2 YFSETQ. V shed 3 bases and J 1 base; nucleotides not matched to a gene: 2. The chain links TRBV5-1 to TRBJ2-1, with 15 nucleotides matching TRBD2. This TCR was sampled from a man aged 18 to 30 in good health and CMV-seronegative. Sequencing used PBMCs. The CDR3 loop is CASSSGLAGGSYNEQFF. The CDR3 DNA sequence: TGCGCCAGCAGCTCAGGACTAGCGGGGGGGTCCTACAATGAGCAGTTCTTC.